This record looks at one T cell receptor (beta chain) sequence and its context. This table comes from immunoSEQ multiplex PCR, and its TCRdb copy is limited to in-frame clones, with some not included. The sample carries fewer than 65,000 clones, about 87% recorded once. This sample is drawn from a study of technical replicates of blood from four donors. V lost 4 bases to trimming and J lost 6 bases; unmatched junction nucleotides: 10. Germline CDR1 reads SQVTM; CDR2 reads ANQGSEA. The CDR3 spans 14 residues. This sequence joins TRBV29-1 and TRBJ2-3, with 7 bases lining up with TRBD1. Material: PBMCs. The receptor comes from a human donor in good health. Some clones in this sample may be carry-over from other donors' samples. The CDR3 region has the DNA TGCAGCGTTGGGGCAGACAGGGTGGAGGATACGCAGTATTTT. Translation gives CSVGADRVEDTQYF.